Listed below are T cell receptor beta chains from one sample, sequenced in a study of T-cell memory formation after mild COVID-19. Using its own MiXCR run on the 5' RACE reads, TCRdb lists one record per CDR3 protein. The sample lists around 340,000 distinct CDR3 sequences; roughly 15% were seen once. Sequenced material: PBMCs or a T cell subset sorted from them (not recorded which). These receptors were obtained from a man aged 18-30 years who had mild COVID-19 (a few samples of this study predate the infection). Cell type and time point are not known. CDR3s include the opening cysteine and the closing phenylalanine or tryptophan. Each record gives: J gene, clone size, V gene, D gene, CDR3 protein, CDR3 DNA. The D gene is left open where the match is weak. Not all rows give a size; the values are once, few, many and, for expanded clones, a class.

>TRBJ1-2|NA|TRBV5-1|NA
CASSPNGESYGYTF
TGCGCCAGCAGCCCCAACGGGGAATCTTATGGCTACACCTTC
>TRBJ2-5|few|TRBV6-2/TRBV6-3|NA
CAISREIGETQYF
TGTGCCATATCCCGGGAGATTGGAGAGACCCAGTACTTC
>TRBJ2-2|NA|TRBV7-2|TRBD2
CASSFAGVGELFF
TGTGCCAGCAGCTTCGCGGGAGTGGGGGAGCTGTTTTTT
>TRBJ1-4|many|TRBV20-1|TRBD1
CSARDPKQGAEKLFF
TGCAGTGCTAGAGATCCCAAGCAGGGGGCTGAAAAACTGTTTTTT
>TRBJ1-1|few|TRBV5-1|TRBD1
CASSPTGAPTEAFF
TGCGCCAGCAGCCCTACAGGGGCGCCCACTGAAGCTTTCTTT
>TRBJ2-7|NA|TRBV7-2|TRBD2
CASSLGRLAGGYEQYF
TGTGCCAGCAGCTTAGGTCGACTAGCGGGGGGTTACGAGCAGTACTTC
>TRBJ2-3|few|TRBV6-2/TRBV6-3|TRBD2
CASSRTSGAPDTQYF
TGTGCCAGCAGTAGGACTAGCGGGGCTCCAGATACGCAGTATTTT
>TRBJ1-2|NA|TRBV4-1|TRBD1
CASSLWTGNNYGYTF
TGCGCCAGCAGCCTCTGGACAGGAAACAACTATGGCTACACCTTC
>TRBJ2-1|NA|TRBV20-1|TRBD1
CSARGDRGGFSYNEQFF
TGCAGTGCTAGAGGGGACAGGGGTGGATTCTCCTACAATGAGCAGTTCTTC
>TRBJ2-1|NA|TRBV7-9|NA
CASSDGLQGEGNEQFF
TGTGCCAGCAGCGATGGTCTACAGGGAGAAGGTAATGAGCAGTTCTTC
>TRBJ1-2|few|TRBV28|NA
CASSQYGYTF
TGTGCCAGCAGTCAGTATGGCTACACCTTC
>TRBJ1-4|NA|TRBV6-2/TRBV6-3|NA
CASSPRRRTAPEKLFF
TGTGCCAGCAGTCCAAGACGTCGGACAGCACCTGAAAAACTGTTTTTT
>TRBJ2-1|many|TRBV25-1|TRBD2
CASSVRERGAANEQFF
TGTGCCAGCAGTGTAAGGGAGCGGGGGGCCGCCAATGAGCAGTTCTTC
>TRBJ1-1|NA|TRBV6-6|NA
CASSLTLMNTEAFF
TGTGCCAGCAGTTTAACCCTCATGAACACTGAAGCTTTCTTT
>TRBJ2-3|NA|TRBV6-5|TRBD1
CASSWDRGRTDTQYF
TGTGCCAGCAGTTGGGACAGGGGCCGCACAGATACGCAGTATTTT
>TRBJ2-5|many|TRBV5-5|NA
CASSPVGGSETQYF
TGTGCCAGCAGCCCCGTCGGGGGTTCGGAGACCCAGTACTTC
>TRBJ1-5|NA|TRBV20-1|TRBD1
CSARDQGASQPQHF
TGCAGTGCTAGGGATCAGGGGGCGAGTCAGCCCCAGCATTTT
>TRBJ1-6|many|TRBV6-2/TRBV6-3|NA
CASKSSRTNSPLHF
TGTGCCAGCAAGTCATCCAGAACCAATTCACCCCTCCACTTT
>TRBJ2-3|few|TRBV5-1|NA
CASSSRSGADTQYF
TGCGCCAGCAGCTCAAGGAGTGGAGCAGATACGCAGTATTTT
>TRBJ2-7|NA|TRBV12-5|TRBD1
CASGTGILYEQYF
TGTGCTAGTGGGACAGGGATATTGTACGAGCAGTACTTC
>TRBJ2-2|few|TRBV7-7|TRBD1
CASSKTGDNTGELFF
TGTGCCAGCAGCAAAACAGGGGACAACACCGGGGAGCTGTTTTTT
>TRBJ1-1|NA|TRBV5-1|NA
CASTSSGPYSEAFF
TGCGCCAGCACCTCGTCGGGTCCTTACTCTGAAGCTTTCTTT
>TRBJ2-1|few|TRBV7-2|NA
CASSIQRGNLEQFF
TGTGCCAGCAGCATCCAACGCGGGAATCTTGAGCAGTTCTTC
>TRBJ2-3|few|TRBV6-2/TRBV6-3|NA
CASTSGLQGFLADTQYF
TGTGCCAGCACCTCCGGCCTGCAGGGGTTTTTGGCAGATACGCAGTATTTT
>TRBJ2-1|NA|TRBV6-1|TRBD2
CASSGLLRGVSSYNEQFF
TGTGCCAGCAGTGGCCTATTGCGGGGGGTAAGCTCCTACAATGAGCAGTTCTTC
>TRBJ2-3|NA|TRBV19|NA
CASSQMTPDTQYF
TGTGCCAGTAGTCAAATGACACCAGATACGCAGTATTTT
>TRBJ2-5|few|TRBV6-6|TRBD2
CASSYGLAGTQETQYF
TGTGCCAGCAGTTACGGGCTAGCGGGGACCCAAGAGACCCAGTACTTC
>TRBJ2-5|NA|TRBV7-7|NA
CASSLDGRKETQYF
TGTGCTAGCAGCTTAGATGGGCGAAAAGAGACCCAGTACTTC
>TRBJ2-1|NA|TRBV10-3|NA
CASRGLALGEQFF
TGTGCCTCACGAGGCCTAGCGTTAGGCGAGCAGTTCTTC
>TRBJ1-6|NA|TRBV5-4|NA
CASSLAGGVSPLHF
TGTGCCAGCAGCCTTGCGGGCGGAGTTTCACCCCTCCACTTT
>TRBJ1-6|NA|TRBV20-1|NA
CSARPREGHSPLHF
TGCAGTGCTAGACCCCGGGAGGGGCATTCACCCCTCCACTTT
>TRBJ1-1|NA|TRBV7-9|NA
CASSAPGHEAFF
TGTGCCAGCAGCGCACCGGGACACGAAGCTTTCTTT
>TRBJ2-7|NA|TRBV7-2|NA
CASSSGSGRSFSYEQYF
TGTGCCAGCAGCTCTGGGTCGGGCCGGAGTTTCTCCTACGAGCAGTACTTC
>TRBJ2-3|few|TRBV7-3|NA
CASSSASVDTQYF
TGTGCCAGCAGCTCCGCTAGCGTAGATACGCAGTATTTT
>TRBJ2-1|NA|TRBV27|NA
CASSRGRYNEQFF
TGTGCCAGCAGCAGAGGGCGGTACAATGAGCAGTTCTTC